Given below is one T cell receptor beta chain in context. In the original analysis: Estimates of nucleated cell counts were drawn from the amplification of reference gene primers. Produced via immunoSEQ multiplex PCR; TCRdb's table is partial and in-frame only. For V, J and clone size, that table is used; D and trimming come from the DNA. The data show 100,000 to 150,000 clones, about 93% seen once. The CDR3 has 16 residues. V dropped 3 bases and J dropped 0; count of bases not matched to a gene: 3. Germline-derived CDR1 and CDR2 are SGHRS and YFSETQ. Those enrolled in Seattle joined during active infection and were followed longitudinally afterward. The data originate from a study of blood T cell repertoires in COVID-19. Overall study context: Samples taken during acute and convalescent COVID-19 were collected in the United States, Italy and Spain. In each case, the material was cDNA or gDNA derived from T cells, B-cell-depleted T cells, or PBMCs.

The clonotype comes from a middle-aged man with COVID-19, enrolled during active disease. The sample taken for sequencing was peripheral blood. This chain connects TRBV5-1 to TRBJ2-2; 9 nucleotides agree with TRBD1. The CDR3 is CASSSGQGSNTGELFF. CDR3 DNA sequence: TGCGCCAGCAGCTCGGGACAGGGCTCGAACACCGGGGAGCTGTTTTTT.